Given below is one T cell receptor (beta chain) in context. These data come from a study of blood T cell repertoires in COVID-19. Overall study: Whether acute or convalescent, the COVID-19 samples came from the United States, Italy and Spain. The cDNA or gDNA used as material had been derived from T cells, B-cell-depleted T cells, or PBMCs.

Per the original data handling: Researchers report that nucleated cell counts were estimated from reference gene primer amplification. Assay used: immunoSEQ multiplex PCR; TCRdb lists only in-frame clones, some missing. That table is the source of V, J and clone size, and D and trimming were worked out from the DNA. The sample consists of around 56,000 clones, around four fifths of them appearing once. The sequenced sample was peripheral blood. The source is a woman between 45 and 60 years old with active or convalescent COVID-19.

CDR3 loop: CASSSGGITEAFF. The CDR3 bases are TGTGCCAGCAGCTCAGGGGGCATTACGGAAGCTTTCTTT. The chain has TRBV27 and TRBJ1-1, with TRBD1 matching over 8 bases. The V gene end was trimmed by 6 bases and the J gene end by 8 bases; junction bases not matched to a gene: 8. CDR3 size: 13 residues. Germline lookup yields CDR1 MNHEY and CDR2 SMNVEV (reference sequence).